A selection of T cell receptor beta chains follows, all from one sample in a study of T cell responses to AZD1222 COVID-19 vaccine. Sequencing was performed with immunoSEQ multiplex PCR; in TCRdb, only in-frame clones are kept and a portion is missing. The sample lists 100,000 to 150,000 clones, over 75% seen once, with less than 6.5% in the top ten. The input for sequencing was peripheral blood, taken on day 0 of AZD1222 vaccination. These receptors were obtained from an adult in good health. The CDR3 runs from the conserved cysteine through the conserved F or W. Rows may omit the clone size; those that give it use once, few, many or a size class.

TRBV18 - CASSYGLNYGYTF
TRBV6-5 - CASSPDPNRGYTF
TRBV12-2 - CASRLELGEKGSYEQYF
TRBV19 - CASRQRDRTNEKLFF
TRBV2 - CASSPRTGGFGELFF
TRBV6-6 once CASSTGGTGVRGYTF
TRBV7-9 - CASSLPEPLRRQYF
TRBV5-1 once CASSPTGEYGYTF
TRBV7-3 - CASSLTNAGWETQYF
TRBV6-5 - CASGTGQGARGYTF
TRBV19 - CASIAPQSSGNTIYF
TRBV6-1 once CASSEGEEYYGYTF
TRBV7-2 - CASSLAGLNTDTQYF
TRBV29-1 - CSVEGQGVTGANVLTF
TRBV11-3 - CASSRKGRYYGYTF
TRBV7-2 - CASSLGPQYSNQPQHF
TRBV9 few CASSSLGAGADTQYF
TRBV18 once CASSPDTEAFF
TRBV10-3 once CAISESPETEAFF
TRBV15 - CATSREFGPDSNQPQHF
TRBV19 - CASSMPLLAGVRADTQYF
TRBV5-6 - CASSRGLEQFF
TRBV27 - CASSLPRTGGNTGELFF
TRBV6-5 - CASKGSYNEQFF
TRBV4-1 - CASSQVPSGVSYNEQFF
TRBV5-1 - CASSPRAGGPGTGELFF
TRBV5-1 - CASSLTTGRSYGYTF
TRBV28 - CASSYIRTEQFF
TRBV11-2 - CASSSGPFTDTQYF
TRBV3-1/TRBV3-2 - CASSVYSYPNEKLFF
TRBV12-3/TRBV12-4 - CASSLMVSLGYTF
TRBV19 - CASTKSGSRTDTQYF
TRBV27 - CASGTSGRVYEQYF
TRBV10-1 once CASSGASGYTGELFF
TRBV7-2 - CASSYGGPDTQYF
TRBV7-8 - CASSLGGSPSGQHF
TRBV4-1 - CASSLFQDGRSGNTIYF
TRBV19 - CASSILGSTYETQYF